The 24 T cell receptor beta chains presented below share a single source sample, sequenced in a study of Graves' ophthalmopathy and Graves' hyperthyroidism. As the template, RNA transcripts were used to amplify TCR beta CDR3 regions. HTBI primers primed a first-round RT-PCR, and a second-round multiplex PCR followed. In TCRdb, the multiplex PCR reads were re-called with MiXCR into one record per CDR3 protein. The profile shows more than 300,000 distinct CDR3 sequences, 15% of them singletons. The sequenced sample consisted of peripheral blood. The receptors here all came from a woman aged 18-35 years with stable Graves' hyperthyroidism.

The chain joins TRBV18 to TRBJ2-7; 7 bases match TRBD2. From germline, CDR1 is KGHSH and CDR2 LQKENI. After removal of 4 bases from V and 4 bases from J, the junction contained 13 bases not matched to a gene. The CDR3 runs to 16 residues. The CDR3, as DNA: TGTGCCAGCTCACGGCCGGGGGGAGGGCGGCCTTACGAGCAGTACTTC. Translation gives CASSRPGGGRPYEQYF.

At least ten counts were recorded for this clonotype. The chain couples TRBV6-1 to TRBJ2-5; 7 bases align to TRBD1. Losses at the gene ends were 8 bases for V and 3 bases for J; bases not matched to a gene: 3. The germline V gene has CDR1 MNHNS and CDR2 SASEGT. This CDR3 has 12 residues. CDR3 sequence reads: CASRDSEETQYF. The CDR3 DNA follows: TGTGCCAGCCGGGACAGCGAAGAGACCCAGTACTTC.

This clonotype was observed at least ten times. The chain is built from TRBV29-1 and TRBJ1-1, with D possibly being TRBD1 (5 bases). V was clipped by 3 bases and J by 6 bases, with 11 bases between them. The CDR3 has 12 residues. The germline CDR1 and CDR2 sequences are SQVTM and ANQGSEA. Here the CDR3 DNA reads TGCAGCGTTGAGGGGGGTAGCCCTGAAGCTTTCTTT. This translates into CSVEGGSPEAFF.

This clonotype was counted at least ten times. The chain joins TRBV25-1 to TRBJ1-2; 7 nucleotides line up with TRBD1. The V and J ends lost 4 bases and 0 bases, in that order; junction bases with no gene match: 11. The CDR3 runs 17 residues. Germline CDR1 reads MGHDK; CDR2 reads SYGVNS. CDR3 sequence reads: CASSASGTAMSNYGYTF. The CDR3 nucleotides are TGTGCCAGCAGTGCTTCCGGGACAGCAATGTCTAACTATGGCTACACCTTC.

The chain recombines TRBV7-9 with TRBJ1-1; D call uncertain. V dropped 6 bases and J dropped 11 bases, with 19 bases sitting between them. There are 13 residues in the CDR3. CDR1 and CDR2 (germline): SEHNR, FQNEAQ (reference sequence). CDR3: CASSSRTGPLAFF. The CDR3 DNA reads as TGTGCCAGCAGTAGCAGGACCGGCCCTTTGGCTTTCTTT.

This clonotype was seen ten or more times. Here the CDR3 DNA reads TGTGCCAGTAGTATGCCCCCTAAGGCTGGGGCCAACGTCCTGACTTTC. Its protein is CASSMPPKAGANVLTF. This chain connects TRBV19 to TRBJ2-6; D unresolved. CDR1 is LNHDA and CDR2 is SQIVND in the germline V gene (reference sequence). The CDR3 spans 16 residues. Trimming removed 3 bases at V and 2 bases at J, with 11 bases between.

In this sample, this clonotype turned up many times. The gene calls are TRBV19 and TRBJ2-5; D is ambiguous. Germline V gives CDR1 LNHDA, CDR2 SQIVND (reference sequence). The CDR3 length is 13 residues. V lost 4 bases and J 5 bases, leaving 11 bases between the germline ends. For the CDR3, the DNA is TGTGCCAGTAGTAACGGACCTACGGAGACCCAGTACTTC. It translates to CASSNGPTETQYF.

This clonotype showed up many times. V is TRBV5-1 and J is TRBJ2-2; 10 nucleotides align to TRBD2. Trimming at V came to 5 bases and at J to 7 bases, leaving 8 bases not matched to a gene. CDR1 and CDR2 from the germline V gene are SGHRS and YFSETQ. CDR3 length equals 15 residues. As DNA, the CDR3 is TGCGCCAGCAGAGGCGGGACTAGCGTAGTCGGGGAGCTGTTTTTT. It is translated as CASRGGTSVVGELFF.

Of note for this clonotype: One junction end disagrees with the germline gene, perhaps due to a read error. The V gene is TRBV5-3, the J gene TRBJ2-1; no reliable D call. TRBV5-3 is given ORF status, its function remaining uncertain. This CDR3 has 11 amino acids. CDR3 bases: TGTGCCAGCAGCTCGTTCAATGAGCAGTTCTTC. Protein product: CASSSFNEQFF.

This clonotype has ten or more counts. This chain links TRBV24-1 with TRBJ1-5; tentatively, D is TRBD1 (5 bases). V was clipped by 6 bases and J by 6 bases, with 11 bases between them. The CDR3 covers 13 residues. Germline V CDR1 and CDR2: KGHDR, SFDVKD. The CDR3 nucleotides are TGTGCCACCAGTCACAGGTTCGGTCAGCCCCAGCATTTT. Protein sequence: CATSHRFGQPQHF.

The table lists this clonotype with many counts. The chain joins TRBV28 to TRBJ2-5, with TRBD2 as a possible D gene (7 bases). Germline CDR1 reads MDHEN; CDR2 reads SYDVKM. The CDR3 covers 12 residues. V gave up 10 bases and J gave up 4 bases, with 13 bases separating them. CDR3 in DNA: TGTGCCACCTGGGGAGGGGGAGAGACCCAGTACTTC. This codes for CATWGGGETQYF.

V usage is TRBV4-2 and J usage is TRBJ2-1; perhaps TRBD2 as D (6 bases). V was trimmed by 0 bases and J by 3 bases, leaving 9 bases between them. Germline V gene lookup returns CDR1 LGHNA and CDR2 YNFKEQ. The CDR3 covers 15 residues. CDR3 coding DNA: TGTGCCAGCAGCCAAGAGGCGGGGAACTACAATGAGCAGTTCTTC. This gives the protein CASSQEAGNYNEQFF.

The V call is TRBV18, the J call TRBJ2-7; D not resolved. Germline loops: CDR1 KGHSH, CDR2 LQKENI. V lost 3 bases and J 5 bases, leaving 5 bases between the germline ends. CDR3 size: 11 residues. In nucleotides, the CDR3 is TGTGCCAGCTCACCGGAGAACGAGCAGTACTTC. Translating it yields CASSPENEQYF.

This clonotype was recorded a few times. Here the CDR3 DNA reads TGTGCCACGACGCTGGAGTACTTAAACACTGAAGCTTTCTTT. Its protein product is CATTLEYLNTEAFF. The chain is built from TRBV10-3 and TRBJ1-1, with unresolved D. The V end was cut by 10 bases, the J end by 2 bases, with 17 bases between. The CDR3 loop spans 14 amino acids. Germline lookup yields CDR1 ENHRY and CDR2 SYGVKD.

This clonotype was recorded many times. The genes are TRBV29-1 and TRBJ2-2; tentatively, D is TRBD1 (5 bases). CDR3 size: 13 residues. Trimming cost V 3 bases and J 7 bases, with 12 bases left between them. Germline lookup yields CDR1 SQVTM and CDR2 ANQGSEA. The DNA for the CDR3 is TGCAGCGTTGACGTAACAGGAATCGGGGAGCTGTTTTTT. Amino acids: CSVDVTGIGELFF.

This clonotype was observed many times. The CDR3 region has the DNA TGTGCCAGCAGTGATGAAGGACGCTACGAGCAGTACTTC. It is translated as CASSDEGRYEQYF. The chain combines TRBV2 with TRBJ2-7; no reliable D call. Trimming removed 3 bases at V and 3 bases at J, with 9 bases between. CDR1 is SNHLY, CDR2 FYNNEI, per germline. The CDR3 sequence is 13 residues long.

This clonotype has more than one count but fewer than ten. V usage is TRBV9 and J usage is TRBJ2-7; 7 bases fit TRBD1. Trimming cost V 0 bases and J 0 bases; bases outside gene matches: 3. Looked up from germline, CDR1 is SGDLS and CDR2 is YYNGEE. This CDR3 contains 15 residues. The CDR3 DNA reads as TGTGCCAGCAGCGTAGAAACAGGGGCCTCCTACGAGCAGTACTTC. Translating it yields CASSVETGASYEQYF.

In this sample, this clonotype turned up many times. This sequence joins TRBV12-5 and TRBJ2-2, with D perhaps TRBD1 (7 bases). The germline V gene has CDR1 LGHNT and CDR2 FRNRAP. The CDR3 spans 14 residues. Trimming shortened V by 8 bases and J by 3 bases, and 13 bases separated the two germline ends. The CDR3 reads CASMEGAYTGELFF. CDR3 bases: TGTGCTAGTATGGAGGGGGCGTACACCGGGGAGCTGTTTTTT.

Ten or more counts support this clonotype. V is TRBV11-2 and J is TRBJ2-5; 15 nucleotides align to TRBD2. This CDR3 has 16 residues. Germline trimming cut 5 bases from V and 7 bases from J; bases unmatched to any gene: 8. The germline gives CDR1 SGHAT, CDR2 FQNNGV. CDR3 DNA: TGTGCCAGCAGCCCAAGGACTAGCGGGGGGGCCACGACCCAGTACTTC. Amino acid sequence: CASSPRTSGGATTQYF.

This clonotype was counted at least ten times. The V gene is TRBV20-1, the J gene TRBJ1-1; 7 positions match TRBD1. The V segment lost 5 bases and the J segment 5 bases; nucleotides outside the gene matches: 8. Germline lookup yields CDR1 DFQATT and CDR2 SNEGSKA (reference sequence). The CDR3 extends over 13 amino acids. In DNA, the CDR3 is TGCAGTGCTTTGAGGGGGCGGCGGACTGAAGCTTTCTTT. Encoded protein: CSALRGRRTEAFF.

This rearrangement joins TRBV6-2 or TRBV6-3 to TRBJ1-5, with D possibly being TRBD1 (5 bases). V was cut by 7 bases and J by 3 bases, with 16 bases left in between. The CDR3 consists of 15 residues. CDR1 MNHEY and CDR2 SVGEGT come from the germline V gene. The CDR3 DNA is TGTGCCAGCACCGACGGGGCAGGGAACAATCAGCCCCAGCATTTT. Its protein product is CASTDGAGNNQPQHF.

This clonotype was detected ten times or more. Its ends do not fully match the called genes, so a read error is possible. This CDR3 reads CASSEVLTNSPPHF. The CDR3 region has the DNA TGTGCCAGCAGTGAAGTACTTACAAATTCACCCCCCCACTTT. This sequence joins TRBV6-1 and TRBJ1-6, with D unresolved. The CDR3 runs to 14 residues. Germline CDR1 is MNHNS and CDR2 is SASEGT.

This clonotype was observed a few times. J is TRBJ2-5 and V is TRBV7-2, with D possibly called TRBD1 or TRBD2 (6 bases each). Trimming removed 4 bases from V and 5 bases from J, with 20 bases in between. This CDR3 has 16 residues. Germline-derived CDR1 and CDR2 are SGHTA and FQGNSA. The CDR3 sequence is CASSSSRGTAGETQYF. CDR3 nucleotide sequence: TGTGCCAGCAGCTCCTCCAGGGGAACCGCGGGGGAGACCCAGTACTTC.

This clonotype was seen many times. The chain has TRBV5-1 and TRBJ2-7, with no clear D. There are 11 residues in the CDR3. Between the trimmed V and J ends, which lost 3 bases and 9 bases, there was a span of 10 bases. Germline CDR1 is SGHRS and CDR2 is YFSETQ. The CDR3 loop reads CASSSGLGQYF. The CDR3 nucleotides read TGCGCCAGCAGCTCCGGGCTTGGGCAGTACTTC.